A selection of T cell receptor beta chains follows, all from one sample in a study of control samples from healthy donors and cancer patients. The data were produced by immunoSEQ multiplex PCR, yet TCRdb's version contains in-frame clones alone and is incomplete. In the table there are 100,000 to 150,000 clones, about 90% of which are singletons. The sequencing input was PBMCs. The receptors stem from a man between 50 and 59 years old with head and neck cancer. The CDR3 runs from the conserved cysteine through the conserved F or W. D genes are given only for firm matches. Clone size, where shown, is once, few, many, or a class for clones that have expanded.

DNA: TGTGCCAGCAGGACGGGCGGCAGCTCCTACGAGCAGTACTTC
CDR3: CASRTGGSSYEQYF
size: once
D: .
V: TRBV28
length: 14
J: TRBJ2-7

DNA: TGCGCCAGCAGTGATTCCCTAGCATATACGCAGTATTTT
CDR3: CASSDSLAYTQYF
size: .
D: .
V: TRBV10-2
length: 13
J: TRBJ2-3

DNA: TGTGCCAGCAGTATAAAATCGACGGGATCCTACGAGCAGTACTTC
CDR3: CASSIKSTGSYEQYF
size: .
D: .
V: TRBV27
length: 15
J: TRBJ2-7

DNA: TGTGCCAGCAGGCCACAGGGTCCCACAGATACGCAGTATTTT
CDR3: CASRPQGPTDTQYF
size: few
D: .
V: TRBV6-5
length: 14
J: TRBJ2-3

DNA: TGTGCCAGCAGTTTGGATCTAGCGGGAGGTCAGAGTACGCAGTATTTT
CDR3: CASSLDLAGGQSTQYF
size: .
D: TRBD2
V: TRBV28
length: 16
J: TRBJ2-3

DNA: TGCAGTGCTAGTGGTAGGCCCCCCGCTTCGTCCTATAATTCACCCCTCCACTTT
CDR3: CSASGRPPASSYNSPLHF
size: .
D: .
V: TRBV20-1
length: 18
J: TRBJ1-6

DNA: TGCGCCAGCAGCTTGGGGGGGGCGAGCGTCAATGAGCAGTTCTTC
CDR3: CASSLGGASVNEQFF
size: .
D: .
V: TRBV5-1
length: 15
J: TRBJ2-1

DNA: TGCAGCGTCTCCCAAAACACCGGGGAGCTGTTTTTT
CDR3: CSVSQNTGELFF
size: .
D: .
V: TRBV29-1
length: 12
J: TRBJ2-2

DNA: TGTGCCAGCAGCTTAGGACATCTCACCGGGGAGCTGTTTTTT
CDR3: CASSLGHLTGELFF
size: .
D: .
V: TRBV11-2
length: 14
J: TRBJ2-2

DNA: TGTGCCAGCAGTTACTCGAGGAGTCTGAACACTGAAGCTTTCTTT
CDR3: CASSYSRSLNTEAFF
size: .
D: .
V: TRBV6-5
length: 15
J: TRBJ1-1

DNA: TGTGCCAGCAGCTTAGGACAGAACACCGGGGAGCTGTTTTTT
CDR3: CASSLGQNTGELFF
size: .
D: .
V: TRBV7-3
length: 14
J: TRBJ2-2

DNA: TGTGCCATCGCAACAGGGAGCGATGAGCAGTTCTTC
CDR3: CAIATGSDEQFF
size: few
D: .
V: TRBV10-3
length: 12
J: TRBJ2-1

DNA: TGTGCCAGCAGCCGGCGGCAGGGGGCGCGGAACACTGAAGCTTTCTTT
CDR3: CASSRRQGARNTEAFF
size: .
D: TRBD1
V: TRBV28
length: 16
J: TRBJ1-1

DNA: TGTGCCACCAGTGAGTGGGACCCGAAGACCTACGAGCAGTACTTC
CDR3: CATSEWDPKTYEQYF
size: .
D: .
V: TRBV24-1
length: 15
J: TRBJ2-7

DNA: TGTGCCAGCAGCCAAGATACGTTTGTGGACGGATACTCTGGAAACACCATATATTTT
CDR3: CASSQDTFVDGYSGNTIYF
size: .
D: .
V: TRBV3-1/TRBV3-2
length: 19
J: TRBJ1-3

DNA: TGTGCAAGTCGTTACATAAGCCCCTACGATTTGGCGAACACCGGGGAGCTGTTTTTT
CDR3: CASRYISPYDLANTGELFF
size: once
D: .
V: TRBV12-2
length: 19
J: TRBJ2-2

DNA: TGCGCCAGCAGTGAGACGGGGGCCTACGAGCAGTACTTC
CDR3: CASSETGAYEQYF
size: .
D: .
V: TRBV10-1
length: 13
J: TRBJ2-7

DNA: TGCGCCAGCAGTTCGGGAATATCGGACAGGAGCTCCTACGAGCAGTACTTC
CDR3: CASSSGISDRSSYEQYF
size: .
D: TRBD1
V: TRBV10-1
length: 17
J: TRBJ2-7

DNA: TGTGCCACCAGTGAAGTCGGTGCGGCTGAAGCTTTCTTT
CDR3: CATSEVGAAEAFF
size: .
D: .
V: TRBV24-1
length: 13
J: TRBJ1-1

DNA: TGTGCCAGCAAGCAAAATGAGCAGTTCTTC
CDR3: CASKQNEQFF
size: .
D: .
V: TRBV2
length: 10
J: TRBJ2-1

DNA: TGTGCCAGCAGTTACGACAGGGTGGCTGGAAACACCATATATTTT
CDR3: CASSYDRVAGNTIYF
size: .
D: TRBD1
V: TRBV6-5
length: 15
J: TRBJ1-3

DNA: TGTGCCAGCAGCTTTCCCTGGCAGGGGGAGAGCATGAACACTGAAGCTTTCTTT
CDR3: CASSFPWQGESMNTEAFF
size: once
D: TRBD1
V: TRBV7-9
length: 18
J: TRBJ1-1

DNA: TGCGCCAGCAGCCCCAGACTGACCGACGCGCGCGAGCAGTACTTC
CDR3: CASSPRLTDAREQYF
size: .
D: .
V: TRBV5-1
length: 15
J: TRBJ2-7

DNA: TGTGCCAGCAGCCGTACAGCGGGAGCCCCTTTTAATGAGCAGTTCTTC
CDR3: CASSRTAGAPFNEQFF
size: .
D: TRBD2
V: TRBV11-3
length: 16
J: TRBJ2-1

DNA: TGTGCCAGCAGCATGGACAGGGGAGTGGACGAGCAGTACTTC
CDR3: CASSMDRGVDEQYF
size: .
D: .
V: TRBV21-1
length: 14
J: TRBJ2-7

DNA: TGTGCCAGCAGCTTGTTGCCGGGGACTATCAATTCACCCCTCCACTTT
CDR3: CASSLLPGTINSPLHF
size: .
D: .
V: TRBV5-4
length: 16
J: TRBJ1-6

DNA: TGCGCCAGCAGCTTCGCCGGGACAGGGAAAAACAATGAGCAGTTCTTC
CDR3: CASSFAGTGKNNEQFF
size: .
D: TRBD1
V: TRBV4-1
length: 16
J: TRBJ2-1

DNA: TGTGCCAGCAGCGCCGGCCCAGATACGCAGTATTTT
CDR3: CASSAGPDTQYF
size: few
D: .
V: TRBV5-4
length: 12
J: TRBJ2-3

DNA: TGTGCCAGCAGCCCCGACCCTGGGGCCAACGTCCTGACTTTC
CDR3: CASSPDPGANVLTF
size: .
D: .
V: TRBV7-9
length: 14
J: TRBJ2-6

DNA: TGTGCCAGCAGCTTAAACAGGGCGAGGGGCTACTACGAGCAGTACTTC
CDR3: CASSLNRARGYYEQYF
size: .
D: .
V: TRBV7-9
length: 16
J: TRBJ2-7

DNA: TGTGCCATCAGTATTGGACAGGGTGTCGATGAGCAGTTCTTC
CDR3: CAISIGQGVDEQFF
size: .
D: TRBD1
V: TRBV10-3
length: 14
J: TRBJ2-1

DNA: TGTGCCAGCAGCCCGCCGAGGCGTGGAGGGGAGACCCAGTACTTC
CDR3: CASSPPRRGGETQYF
size: .
D: .
V: TRBV7-9
length: 15
J: TRBJ2-5

DNA: TGTGCCAGCAGTTTCTTGAACAGGGATGCTGGCTACACCTTC
CDR3: CASSFLNRDAGYTF
size: .
D: .
V: TRBV27
length: 14
J: TRBJ1-2